The entry below gives a single T cell receptor beta chain sequence along with its context. Its antigen is not identified. CDR3 size: 17 residues. Losses at the gene ends were 1 base for V and 7 bases for J; bases not matched to a gene: 7. Germline V lookup: CDR1 MGHRA, CDR2 YSYEKL. The sample is drawn from a study of radiotherapy plus CTLA-4 blockade in lung cancer. Assay used: immunoSEQ multiplex PCR; TCRdb lists only in-frame clones, some missing. The sample lists around 59,000 clones; around 80% were seen once. General study findings and limits: Alongside interferon-beta, early blood T cell clone dynamics were reportedly the best predictor of response.

Material: peripheral blood, obtained from a patient treated with radiotherapy plus ipilimumab. This chain links TRBV4-1 with TRBJ2-1; 13 nucleotides align to TRBD2. The receptor comes from a human donor with non-small cell lung cancer who had a partial response to radiotherapy plus ipilimumab. The CDR3 DNA is TGCGCCAGCAGCCAAGTGGTACTAGCGGGGGGGCAAAATGAGCAGTTCTTC. The encoded protein is CASSQVVLAGGQNEQFF.